The 8 T cell receptor beta chains presented below share a single source sample, sequenced in a study of T cells in Graves' hyperthyroidism and ophthalmopathy. Authors of the study amplified TCR beta CDR3 regions from RNA transcripts. The HTBI primer set served for first-round RT-PCR of the TCR CDR3. MiXCR was run by TCRdb on the multiplex PCR reads, yielding one entry per CDR3 protein. The top ten hold 15% to 20% of the sample, which has 540,000 or so distinct CDR3 sequences, 46% seen once. Material for sequencing was peripheral blood or thyroid tissue (not recorded which). All receptors derive from an adult woman with Graves' disease, either hyperthyroidism or ophthalmopathy (not recorded which).

This chain uses TRBV6-6 with TRBJ2-5; the match to TRBD2 covers 7 bases. The CDR3 covers 18 residues. The germline gives CDR1 MNHNY, CDR2 SVGAGI (reference sequence). After removal of 3 bases from V and 2 bases from J, the junction contained 15 bases not matched to a gene. CDR3 sequence: CASSYPQGGGREQETQYF. Here the CDR3 DNA reads TGTGCCAGCAGTTATCCTCAGGGTGGCGGGAGAGAACAAGAGACCCAGTACTTC.

This clonotype was observed many times. The rearrangement uses TRBV10-3 and TRBJ2-5; 8 bases fit TRBD1. J lost 4 bases, V lost 6 bases, and 1 base had no gene match. Germline V gene lookup returns CDR1 ENHRY and CDR2 SYGVKD. The CDR3 spans 12 residues. The CDR3 sequence is CAISTGGETQYF. CDR3 coding DNA: TGTGCCATCAGCACAGGGGGAGAGACCCAGTACTTC.

Many counts were recorded for this clonotype. The chain carries TRBV11-2 and TRBJ2-7; the D is unclear. Looked up from germline, CDR1 is SGHAT and CDR2 is FQNNGV. The CDR3 is 13 amino acids. V lost 2 bases and J lost 3, with 8 bases in between. The CDR3 nucleotides are TGTGCCAGCAGCTTAATGCACAGCTACGAGCAGTACTTC. This encodes CASSLMHSYEQYF. Based on the CDR3 plus reference TRBV11-2 and TRBJ2-7, the full variable domain is EAGVAQSPRYKIIEKRQSVAFWCNPISGHATLYWYQQILGQGPKLLIQFQNNGVVDDSQLPKDRFSAERLKGVDSTLKIQPAKLEDSAVYLCASSLMHSYEQYFGPGTRLTVT.

This sequence joins TRBV10-3 and TRBJ2-1, with D possibly TRBD2 on 6 matching bases. Trimming took off 6 bases at V and 7 bases at J, with 13 bases between the two ends. CDR1 and CDR2 from the germline V gene are ENHRY and SYGVKD. The CDR3 has 13 residues. CDR3 nucleotides: TGTGCCATCAGGGTGACTAGTCGGAATGAGCAGTTCTTC. Translation gives CAIRVTSRNEQFF.

This clonotype is categorized as medium-sized. The V and J genes are TRBV9 and TRBJ1-6; the D is unclear. V lost 3 bases to trimming and J lost 6 bases, with 4 bases between them. Germline V gene sequence: CDR1 SGDLS, CDR2 YYNGEE. The CDR3 runs 12 residues. CDR3 protein: CASSAANSPLHF. Here the CDR3 DNA reads TGTGCCAGCAGCGCAGCTAATTCACCCCTCCACTTT.

This chain joins TRBV10-3 and TRBJ1-2; D perhaps matches TRBD1 (5 bases). Per germline, CDR1 ENHRY and CDR2 SYGVKD. V lost 3 bases and J 2 bases, leaving 10 bases between the germline ends. The CDR3 spans 14 residues. Here the CDR3 reads CAISERQLNYGYTF. The DNA of the CDR3 is TGTGCCATCAGTGAACGACAGCTAAACTATGGCTACACCTTC.

The chain is built from TRBV5-1 and TRBJ2-7; 9 bases map to TRBD1. This CDR3 contains 14 residues. Germline-derived CDR1 and CDR2 are SGHRS and YFSETQ. J was trimmed by 5 bases and V by 4 bases; bases with no gene match: 7. This chain's CDR3 is CASSTLDRGHEQYF. The CDR3, as DNA: TGCGCCAGCAGCACGTTGGACAGGGGCCACGAGCAGTACTTC.

The sample holds many counts of this clonotype. The rearrangement links TRBV7-9 to TRBJ1-5; 9 bases are a match to TRBD1. V shed 1 base, J shed 3 bases, and the junction held 1 base outside the gene matches. The germline CDR1 and CDR2 sequences are SEHNR and FQNEAQ (reference sequence). The CDR3 has 15 amino acids. CDR3 nucleotides: TGTGCCAGCAGCTTAGGGACAGGGGTCAATCAGCCCCAGCATTTT. Amino acid sequence: CASSLGTGVNQPQHF.